This section outlines one T cell receptor (beta chain) sequence together with its context. The data derive from a study of T cell changes during pregnancy in multiple sclerosis. Libraries were prepared by immunoSEQ multiplex PCR; TCRdb keeps only in-frame clonotypes and omits some of them. The sample contains under 15,000 clones, roughly 90% of which appear only once. The CDR3 has 14 amino acids. The junction had 14 bases not matched to a gene; V was cut back by 10 bases and J by 8 bases. Germline V lookup: CDR1 SNHLY, CDR2 FYNNEI. The sequencing used CD8+ T cells from peripheral blood mononuclear cells, collected in the first trimester of pregnancy. The receptor was derived from a female donor with multiple sclerosis, enrolled in a pregnancy study. This rearrangement joins TRBV2 to TRBJ2-1; 7 positions match TRBD2. CDR3 loop: CAITPGTNRYEQFF. Written as DNA, the CDR3 is TGTGCCATCACTCCCGGGACTAATCGCTATGAGCAGTTCTTC.